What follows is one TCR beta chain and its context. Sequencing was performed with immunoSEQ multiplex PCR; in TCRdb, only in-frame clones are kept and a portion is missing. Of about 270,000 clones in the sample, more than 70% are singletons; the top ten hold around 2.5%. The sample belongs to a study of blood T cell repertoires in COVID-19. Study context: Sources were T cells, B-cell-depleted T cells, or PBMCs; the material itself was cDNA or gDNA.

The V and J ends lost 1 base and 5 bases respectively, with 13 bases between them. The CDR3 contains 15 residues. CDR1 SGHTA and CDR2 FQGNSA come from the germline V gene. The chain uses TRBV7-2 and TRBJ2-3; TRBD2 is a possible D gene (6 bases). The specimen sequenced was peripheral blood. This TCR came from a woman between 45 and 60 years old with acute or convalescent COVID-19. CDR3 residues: CASSLGPGVGDTQYF. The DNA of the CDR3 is TGTGCCAGCAGCTTAGGACCGGGAGTTGGAGATACGCAGTATTTT.